The clone carrying this TCR beta chain was found a few times. Its target is unknown. The sample comes from a study of shared clonotypes between healthy human individuals. Turning to the study itself: The plates for each donor numbered three CD4 naive, three CD4 memory, two CD8 naive and one CD8 memory.

The table came from immunoSEQ multiplex PCR; TCRdb's copy has only in-frame clones and leaves some out. Among roughly 1,100,000 clones, 75% were seen once, and the ten largest hold about 1.5%. V was clipped by 6 bases and J by 2 bases, with 5 bases between them. Germline V CDR1 and CDR2: LNHDA, SQIVND (reference sequence). This CDR3 has 12 amino acids. Findings and caveats of the study: A handful of donors had about 5% of their naive CD4 clonotypes in common.

The TCR comes from a man aged 18 to 35 in good health. The material sequenced was memory CD4+ T cells sorted from blood. Subset defined: CD45RA-negative fraction. The rearrangement joins TRBV19 to TRBJ2-1; no clear D gene. CDR3 DNA sequence: TGTGCCAGTAGCGTTACCTACAATGAGCAGTTCTTC. Its translation is CASSVTYNEQFF.